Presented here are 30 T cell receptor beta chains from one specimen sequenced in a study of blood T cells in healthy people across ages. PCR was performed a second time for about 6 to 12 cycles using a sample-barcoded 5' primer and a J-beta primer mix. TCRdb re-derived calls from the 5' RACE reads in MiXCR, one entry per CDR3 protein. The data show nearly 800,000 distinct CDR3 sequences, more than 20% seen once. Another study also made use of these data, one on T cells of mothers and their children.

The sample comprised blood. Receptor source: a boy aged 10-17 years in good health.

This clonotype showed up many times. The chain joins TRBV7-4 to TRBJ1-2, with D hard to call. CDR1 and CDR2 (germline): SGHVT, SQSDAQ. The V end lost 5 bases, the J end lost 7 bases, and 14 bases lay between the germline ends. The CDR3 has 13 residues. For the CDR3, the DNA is TGTGCCAGCAGCGTTCAGTCCCCCCTTGGCTACACCTTC. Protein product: CASSVQSPLGYTF. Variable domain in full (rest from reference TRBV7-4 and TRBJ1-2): GAGVSQSPRYKVAKRGRDVALRCDSISGHVTLYWYRQTLGQGSEVLTYSQSDAQRDKSGRPSGRFSAERPERSVSTLKIQRTEQGDSAVYLCASSVQSPLGYTFGSGTRLTVV.

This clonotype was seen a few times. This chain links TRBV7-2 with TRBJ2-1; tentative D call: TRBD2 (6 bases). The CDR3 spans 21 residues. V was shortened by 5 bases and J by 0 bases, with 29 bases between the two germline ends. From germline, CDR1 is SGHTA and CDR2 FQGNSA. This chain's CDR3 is CASSPGAAGRRTSSSYNEQFF. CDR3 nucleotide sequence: TGTGCCAGCAGCCCCGGGGCCGCAGGGAGGAGAACCTCGAGCTCCTACAATGAGCAGTTCTTC. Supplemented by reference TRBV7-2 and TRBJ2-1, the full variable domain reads GAGVSQSPSNKVTEKGKDVELRCDPISGHTALYWYRQSLGQGLEFLIYFQGNSAPDKSGLPSDRFSAERTGGSVSTLTIQRTQQEDSAVYLCASSPGAAGRRTSSSYNEQFFGPGTRLTVL.

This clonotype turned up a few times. The CDR3 sequence: CAISGGWEQYF. In DNA, the CDR3 is TGTGCCATCAGTGGAGGGTGGGAGCAGTACTTC. V is TRBV10-3 and J is TRBJ2-7; maybe TRBD2 (5 bases). Germline loops: CDR1 ENHRY, CDR2 SYGVKD. CDR3 length: 11 residues. V lost 4 bases and J lost 7, with 8 bases in between.

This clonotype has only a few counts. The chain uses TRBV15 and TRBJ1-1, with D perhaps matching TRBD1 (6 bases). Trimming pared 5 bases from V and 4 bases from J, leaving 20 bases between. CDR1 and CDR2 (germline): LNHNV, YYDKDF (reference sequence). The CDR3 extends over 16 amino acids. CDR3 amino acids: CATSGHPPGHLTEAFF. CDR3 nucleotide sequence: TGTGCCACCAGCGGACATCCACCGGGACACCTCACTGAAGCTTTCTTT.

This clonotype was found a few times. CDR3 amino acids: CASSSGTGVETQYF. The CDR3 DNA sequence: TGTGCCAGCAGCTCCGGGACAGGGGTGGAGACCCAGTACTTC. The genes are TRBV7-2 and TRBJ2-5; 10 positions agree with TRBD1. Germline V gene lookup returns CDR1 SGHTA and CDR2 FQGNSA. The J segment lost 5 bases and the V segment lost 4 bases, leaving 4 bases of the junction unmatched. The CDR3 is 14 amino acids.

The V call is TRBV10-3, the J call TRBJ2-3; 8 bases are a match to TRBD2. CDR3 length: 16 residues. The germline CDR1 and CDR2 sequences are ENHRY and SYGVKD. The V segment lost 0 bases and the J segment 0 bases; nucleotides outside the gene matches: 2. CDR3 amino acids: CAISESSGGSTDTQYF. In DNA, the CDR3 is TGTGCCATCAGTGAGTCGTCGGGGGGGAGCACAGATACGCAGTATTTT.

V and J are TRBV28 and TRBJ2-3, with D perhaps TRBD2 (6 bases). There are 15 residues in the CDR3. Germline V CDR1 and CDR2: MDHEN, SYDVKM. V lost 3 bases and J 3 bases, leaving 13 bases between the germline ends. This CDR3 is CASSFLREPTDTQYF. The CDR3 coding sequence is TGTGCCAGCAGTTTTCTTCGGGAGCCTACAGATACGCAGTATTTT.

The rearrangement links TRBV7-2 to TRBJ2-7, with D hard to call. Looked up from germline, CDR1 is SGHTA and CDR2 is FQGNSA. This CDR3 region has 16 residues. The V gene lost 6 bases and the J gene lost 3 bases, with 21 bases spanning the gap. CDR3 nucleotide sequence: TGTGCCAGCAGTCGAGACCAGTTCGGGCATGGCTACGAGCAGTACTTC. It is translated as CASSRDQFGHGYEQYF.

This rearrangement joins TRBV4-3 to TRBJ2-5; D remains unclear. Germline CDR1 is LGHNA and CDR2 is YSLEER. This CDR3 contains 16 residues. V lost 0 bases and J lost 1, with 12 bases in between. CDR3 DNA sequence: TGCGCCAGCAGCCAAGAAGTAGGGCGAGTCCAAGAGACCCAGTACTTC. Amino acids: CASSQEVGRVQETQYF.

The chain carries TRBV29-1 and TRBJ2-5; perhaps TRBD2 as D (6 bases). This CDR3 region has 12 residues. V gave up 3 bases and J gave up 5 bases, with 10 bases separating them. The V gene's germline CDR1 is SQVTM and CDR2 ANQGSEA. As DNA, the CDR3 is TGCAGCGTTGATTCGGCGGGGGAGACCCAGTACTTC. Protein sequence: CSVDSAGETQYF.

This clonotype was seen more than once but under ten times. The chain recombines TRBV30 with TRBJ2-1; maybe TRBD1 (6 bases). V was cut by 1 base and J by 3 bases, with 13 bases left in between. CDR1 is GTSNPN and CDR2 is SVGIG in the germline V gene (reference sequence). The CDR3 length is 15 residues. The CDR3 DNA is TGTGCCTGGAGTGATTCAGGGGAGAGCTACAATGAGCAGTTCTTC. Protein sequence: CAWSDSGESYNEQFF.

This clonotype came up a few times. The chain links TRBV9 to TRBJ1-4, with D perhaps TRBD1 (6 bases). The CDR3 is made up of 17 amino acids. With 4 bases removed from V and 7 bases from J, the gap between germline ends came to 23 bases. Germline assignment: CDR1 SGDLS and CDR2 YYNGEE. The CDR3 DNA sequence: TGTGCCAGCAGCCCCAAGGACAGTTTCCAAGGGGGTGAAAAACTGTTTTTT. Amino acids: CASSPKDSFQGGEKLFF.

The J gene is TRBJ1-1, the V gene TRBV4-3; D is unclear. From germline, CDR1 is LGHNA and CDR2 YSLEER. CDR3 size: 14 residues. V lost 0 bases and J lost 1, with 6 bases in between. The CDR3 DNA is TGCGCCAGCAGCCAAGAGGGGTCGAACACTGAAGCTTTCTTT. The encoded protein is CASSQEGSNTEAFF.

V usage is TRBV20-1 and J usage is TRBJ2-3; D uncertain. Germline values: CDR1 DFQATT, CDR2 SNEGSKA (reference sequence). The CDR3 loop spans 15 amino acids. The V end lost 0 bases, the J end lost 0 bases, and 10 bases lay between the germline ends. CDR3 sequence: CSARDRQSSTDTQYF. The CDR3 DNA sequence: TGCAGTGCTAGAGATCGTCAGTCTAGCACAGATACGCAGTATTTT.

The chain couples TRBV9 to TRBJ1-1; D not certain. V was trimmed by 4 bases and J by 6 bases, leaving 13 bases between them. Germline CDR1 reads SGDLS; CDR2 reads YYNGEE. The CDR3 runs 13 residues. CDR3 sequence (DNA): TGTGCCAGCAGCCCCAGAGGAGTTGCTGAAGCTTTCTTT. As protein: CASSPRGVAEAFF.

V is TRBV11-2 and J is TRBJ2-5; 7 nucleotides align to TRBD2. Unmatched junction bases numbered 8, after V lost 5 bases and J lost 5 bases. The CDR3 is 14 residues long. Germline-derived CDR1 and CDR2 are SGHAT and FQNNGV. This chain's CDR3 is CASSTSRGVETQYF. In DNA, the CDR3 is TGTGCCAGCAGCACAAGTCGGGGGGTGGAGACCCAGTACTTC.

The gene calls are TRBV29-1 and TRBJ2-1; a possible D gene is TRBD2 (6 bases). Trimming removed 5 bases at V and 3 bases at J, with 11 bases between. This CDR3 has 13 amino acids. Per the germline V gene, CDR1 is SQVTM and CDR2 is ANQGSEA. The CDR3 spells CSVSVSGYNEQFF. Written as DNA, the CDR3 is TGCAGCGTTTCTGTTAGCGGCTACAATGAGCAGTTCTTC.

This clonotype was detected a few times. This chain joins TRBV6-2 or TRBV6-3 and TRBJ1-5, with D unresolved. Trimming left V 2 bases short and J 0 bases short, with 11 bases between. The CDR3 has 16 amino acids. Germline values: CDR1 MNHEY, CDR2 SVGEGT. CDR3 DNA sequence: TGTGCCAGCAGTTACATCCCCAGCTATAGCAATCAGCCCCAGCATTTT. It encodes CASSYIPSYSNQPQHF.

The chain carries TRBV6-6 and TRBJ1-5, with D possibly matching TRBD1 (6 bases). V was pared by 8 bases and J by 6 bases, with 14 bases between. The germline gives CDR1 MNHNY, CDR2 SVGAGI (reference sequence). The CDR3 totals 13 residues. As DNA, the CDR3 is TGTGCCAGCGCCAATGGGGGGCGTCAGCCCCAGCATTTT. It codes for CASANGGRQPQHF.

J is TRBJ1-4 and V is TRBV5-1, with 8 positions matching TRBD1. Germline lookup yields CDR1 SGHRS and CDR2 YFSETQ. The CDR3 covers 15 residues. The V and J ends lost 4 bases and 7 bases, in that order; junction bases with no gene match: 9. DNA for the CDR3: TGCGCCAGCAGCCCGACCGGACAGGGAGGTGAAAAACTGTTTTTT. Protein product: CASSPTGQGGEKLFF.

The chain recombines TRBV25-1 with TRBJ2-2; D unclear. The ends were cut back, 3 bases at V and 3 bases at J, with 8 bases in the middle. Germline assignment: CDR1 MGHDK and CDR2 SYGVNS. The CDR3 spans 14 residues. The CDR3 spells CASSDNLYTGELFF. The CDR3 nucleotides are TGTGCCAGCAGTGATAATCTGTACACCGGGGAGCTGTTTTTT.

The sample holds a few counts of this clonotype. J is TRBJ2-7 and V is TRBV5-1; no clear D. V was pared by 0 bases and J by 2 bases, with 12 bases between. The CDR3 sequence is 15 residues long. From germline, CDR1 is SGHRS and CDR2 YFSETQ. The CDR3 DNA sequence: TGCGCCAGCAGCTTGGAATGGGCCAGGACCTACGAGCAGTACTTC. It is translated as CASSLEWARTYEQYF.

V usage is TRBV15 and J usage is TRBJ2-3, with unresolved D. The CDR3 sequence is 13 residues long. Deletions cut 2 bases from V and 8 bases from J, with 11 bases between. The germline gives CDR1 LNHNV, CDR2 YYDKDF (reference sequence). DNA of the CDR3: TGTGCCACCAGCAGACCCGTAAAGAGTACGCAGTATTTT. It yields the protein CATSRPVKSTQYF.

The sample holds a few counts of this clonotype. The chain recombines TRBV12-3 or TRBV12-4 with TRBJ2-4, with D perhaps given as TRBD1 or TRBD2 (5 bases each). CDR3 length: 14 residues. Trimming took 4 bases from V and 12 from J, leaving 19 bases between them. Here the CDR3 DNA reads TGTGCCAGCAGTTCCAACCTGGGACCCCGGGCTCAGTACTTC. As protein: CASSSNLGPRAQYF.

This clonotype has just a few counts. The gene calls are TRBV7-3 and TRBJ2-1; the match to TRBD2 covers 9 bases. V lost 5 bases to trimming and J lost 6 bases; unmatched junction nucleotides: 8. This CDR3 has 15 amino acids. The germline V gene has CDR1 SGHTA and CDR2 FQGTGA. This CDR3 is CASSPRGGVGNEQFF. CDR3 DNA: TGTGCCAGCAGCCCCCGCGGGGGGGTGGGCAATGAGCAGTTCTTC. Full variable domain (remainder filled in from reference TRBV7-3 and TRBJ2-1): GAGVSQTPSNKVTEKGKYVELRCDPISGHTALYWYRQSLGQGPEFLIYFQGTGAADDSGLPNDRFFAVRPEGSVSTLKIQRTERGDSAVYLCASSPRGGVGNEQFFGPGTRLTVL.

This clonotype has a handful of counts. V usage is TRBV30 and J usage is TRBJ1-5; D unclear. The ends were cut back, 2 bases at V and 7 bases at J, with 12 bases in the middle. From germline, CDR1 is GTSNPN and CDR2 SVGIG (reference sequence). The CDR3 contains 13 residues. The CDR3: CAWSPGVGQPQHF. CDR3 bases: TGTGCCTGGAGTCCAGGTGTAGGGCAGCCCCAGCATTTT.

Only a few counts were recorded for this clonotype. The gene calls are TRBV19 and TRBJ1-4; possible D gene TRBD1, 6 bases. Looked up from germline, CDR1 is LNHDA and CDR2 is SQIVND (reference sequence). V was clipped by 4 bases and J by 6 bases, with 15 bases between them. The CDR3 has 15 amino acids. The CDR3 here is CASSSRDKSYEKLFF. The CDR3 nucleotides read TGTGCCAGTAGTAGCCGGGACAAATCGTATGAAAAACTGTTTTTT.

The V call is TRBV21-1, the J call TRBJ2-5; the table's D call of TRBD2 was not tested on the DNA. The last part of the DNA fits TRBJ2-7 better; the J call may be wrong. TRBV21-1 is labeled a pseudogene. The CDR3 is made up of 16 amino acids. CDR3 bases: TGTGCCAGCAGCAATACTACCGGGGCCACCGGGAACGAGCAGTACTTC. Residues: CASSNTTGATGNEQYF.

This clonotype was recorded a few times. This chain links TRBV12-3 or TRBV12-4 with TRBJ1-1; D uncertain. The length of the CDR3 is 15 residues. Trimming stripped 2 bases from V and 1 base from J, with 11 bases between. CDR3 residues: CASSLSSLPNTEAFF. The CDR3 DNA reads TGTGCCAGCAGTTTAAGTTCGCTACCGAACACTGAAGCTTTCTTT.

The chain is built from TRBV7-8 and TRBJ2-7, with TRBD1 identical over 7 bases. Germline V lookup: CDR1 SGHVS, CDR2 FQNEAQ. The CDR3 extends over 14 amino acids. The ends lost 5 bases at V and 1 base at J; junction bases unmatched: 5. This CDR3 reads CASSNTGASYEQYF. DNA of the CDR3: TGTGCCAGCAGCAACACAGGGGCTTCCTACGAGCAGTACTTC.